This TCR beta chain was retrieved from a study of T cells in Graves' hyperthyroidism and ophthalmopathy. At the level of the study: Peripheral blood was acquired at first diagnosis, ahead of any therapy whatsoever.

For ophthalmopathy patients, the Clinical Activity Score was at least 3 and the NOSPECS grade at least 4; duration was under 3 months. The study based diagnoses on clinical symptoms, serum thyroxine and TRAb, thyroid ultrasound and orbital computed tomography. The CDR3 is 12 amino acids. CDR1 is SQVTM, CDR2 ANQGSEA, per germline. With V trimmed by 4 bases and J by 14 bases, 11 bases remained unmatched. Authors of the study amplified TCR beta CDR3 regions from RNA transcripts. The TCR CDR3 first-round RT-PCR relied on the HTBI primer set. TCRdb re-called the multiplex PCR reads with MiXCR, one entry per CDR3 protein. The repertoire holds over 300,000 distinct CDR3 sequences, with roughly an eighth as singletons. This clonotype was picked up a small number of times.

The sample was blood. The gene calls are TRBV29-1 and TRBJ2-1; 7 positions match TRBD1. The receptor's source is a woman in her thirties or forties with Graves' ophthalmopathy. Here the CDR3 reads CSVVGTVRWEFF. For the CDR3, the DNA is TGCAGCGTTGTCGGGACAGTGCGCTGGGAGTTCTTC.